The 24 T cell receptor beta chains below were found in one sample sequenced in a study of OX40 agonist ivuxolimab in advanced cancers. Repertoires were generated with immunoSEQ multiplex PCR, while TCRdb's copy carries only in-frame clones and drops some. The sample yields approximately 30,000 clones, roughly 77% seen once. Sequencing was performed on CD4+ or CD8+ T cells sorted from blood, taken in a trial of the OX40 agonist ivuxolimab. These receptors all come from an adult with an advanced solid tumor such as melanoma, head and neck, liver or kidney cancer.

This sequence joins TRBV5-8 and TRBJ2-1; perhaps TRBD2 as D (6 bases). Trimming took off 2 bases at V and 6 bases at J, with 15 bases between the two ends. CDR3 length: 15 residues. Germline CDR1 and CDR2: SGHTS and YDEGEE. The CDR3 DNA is TGTGCCAGCAGCTTATTTGGGACTTACGGCAATGAGCAGTTCTTC. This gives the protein CASSLFGTYGNEQFF.

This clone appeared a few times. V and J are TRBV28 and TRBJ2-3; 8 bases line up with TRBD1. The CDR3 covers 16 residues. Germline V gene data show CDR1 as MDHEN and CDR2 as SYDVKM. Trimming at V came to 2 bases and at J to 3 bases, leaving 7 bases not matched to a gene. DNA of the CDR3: TGTGCCAGCAGTTTAGAGCAGGGGGCTGGGACAGATACGCAGTATTTT. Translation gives CASSLEQGAGTDTQYF.

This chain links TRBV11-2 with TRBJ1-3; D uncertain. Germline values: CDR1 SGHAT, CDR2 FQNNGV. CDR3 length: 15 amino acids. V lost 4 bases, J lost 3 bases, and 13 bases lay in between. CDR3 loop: CASSSRAAGGNTIYF. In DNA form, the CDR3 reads TGTGCCAGCAGCTCGCGGGCGGCCGGTGGAAACACCATATATTTT. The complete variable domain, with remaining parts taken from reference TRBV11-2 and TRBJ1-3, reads EAGVAQSPRYKIIEKRQSVAFWCNPISGHATLYWYQQILGQGPKLLIQFQNNGVVDDSQLPKDRFSAERLKGVDSTLKIQPAKLEDSAVYLCASSSRAAGGNTIYFGEGSWLTVV.

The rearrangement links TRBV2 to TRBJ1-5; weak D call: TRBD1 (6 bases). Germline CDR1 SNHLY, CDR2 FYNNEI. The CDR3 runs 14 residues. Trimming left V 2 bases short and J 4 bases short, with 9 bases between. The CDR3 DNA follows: TGTGCCAGCAGTGAACACAGGGAAAATCAGCCCCAGCATTTT. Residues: CASSEHRENQPQHF.

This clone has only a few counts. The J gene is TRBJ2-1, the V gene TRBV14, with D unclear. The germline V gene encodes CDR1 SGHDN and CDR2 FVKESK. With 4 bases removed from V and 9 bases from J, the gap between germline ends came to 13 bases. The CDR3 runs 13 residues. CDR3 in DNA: TGTGCCAGCAGCCCCCTCCTTGGAGCTGAGCAGTTCTTC. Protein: CASSPLLGAEQFF.

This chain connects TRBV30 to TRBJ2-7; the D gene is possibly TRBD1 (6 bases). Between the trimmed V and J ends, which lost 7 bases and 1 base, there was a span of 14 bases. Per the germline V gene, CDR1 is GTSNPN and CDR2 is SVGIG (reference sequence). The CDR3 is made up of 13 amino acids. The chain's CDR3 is CASLSRGSYEQYF. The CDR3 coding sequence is TGTGCCTCGCTCTCCAGGGGATCCTACGAGCAGTACTTC.

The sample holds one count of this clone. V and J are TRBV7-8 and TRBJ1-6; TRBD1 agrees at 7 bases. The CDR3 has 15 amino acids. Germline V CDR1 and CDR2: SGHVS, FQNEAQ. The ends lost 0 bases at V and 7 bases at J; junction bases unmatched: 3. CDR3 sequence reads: CASSLAGQANSPLHF. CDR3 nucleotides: TGTGCCAGCAGCTTAGCCGGACAGGCCAATTCACCCCTCCACTTT.

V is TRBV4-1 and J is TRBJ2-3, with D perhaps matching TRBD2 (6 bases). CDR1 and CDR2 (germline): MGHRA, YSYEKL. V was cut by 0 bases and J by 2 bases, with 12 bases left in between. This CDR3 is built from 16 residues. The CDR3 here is CASSQEGLQTTDTQYF. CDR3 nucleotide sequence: TGCGCCAGCAGCCAAGAGGGACTTCAAACCACAGATACGCAGTATTTT.

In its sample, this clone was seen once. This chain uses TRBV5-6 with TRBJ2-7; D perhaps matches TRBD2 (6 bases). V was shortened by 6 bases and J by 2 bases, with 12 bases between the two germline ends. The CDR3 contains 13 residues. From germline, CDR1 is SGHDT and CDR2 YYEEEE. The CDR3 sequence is CASTGGEPYEQYF. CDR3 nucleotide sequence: TGTGCCAGCACCGGGGGAGAACCCTACGAGCAGTACTTC.

The CDR3 region has the DNA TGTGCCAGCAGTGACAGCACTGAAGCTTTCTTT. Residues: CASSDSTEAFF. The rearrangement joins TRBV25-1 to TRBJ1-1; unclear D gene. Between the trimmed V and J ends, which lost 3 bases and 4 bases, there was a span of 3 bases. The CDR3 loop spans 11 amino acids. Germline V gene sequence: CDR1 MGHDK, CDR2 SYGVNS.

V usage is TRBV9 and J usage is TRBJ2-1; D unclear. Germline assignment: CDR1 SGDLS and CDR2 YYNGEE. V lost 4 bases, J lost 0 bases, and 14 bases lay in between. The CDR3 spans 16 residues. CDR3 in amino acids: CASSSELVSSYNEQFF. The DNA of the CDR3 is TGTGCCAGCAGCTCCGAACTCGTAAGCTCCTACAATGAGCAGTTCTTC. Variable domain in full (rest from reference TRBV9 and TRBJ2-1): DSGVTQTPKHLITATGQRVTLRCSPRSGDLSVYWYQQSLDQGLQFLIQYYNGEERAKGNILERFSAQQFPDLHSELNLSSLELGDSALYFCASSSELVSSYNEQFFGPGTRLTVL.

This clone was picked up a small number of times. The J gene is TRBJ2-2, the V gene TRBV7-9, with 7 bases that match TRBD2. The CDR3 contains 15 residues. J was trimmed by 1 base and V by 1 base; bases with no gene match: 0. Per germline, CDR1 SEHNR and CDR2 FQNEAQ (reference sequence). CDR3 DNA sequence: TGTGCCAGCAGCTTAGTAGCGGGGAACACCGGGGAGCTGTTTTTT. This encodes CASSLVAGNTGELFF.

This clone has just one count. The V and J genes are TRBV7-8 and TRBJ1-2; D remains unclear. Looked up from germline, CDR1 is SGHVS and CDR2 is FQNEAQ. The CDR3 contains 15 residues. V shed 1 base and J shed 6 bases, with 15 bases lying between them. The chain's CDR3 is CASSLGVDPFDGYTF. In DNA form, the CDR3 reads TGTGCCAGCAGCTTAGGCGTAGACCCATTCGATGGCTACACCTTC.

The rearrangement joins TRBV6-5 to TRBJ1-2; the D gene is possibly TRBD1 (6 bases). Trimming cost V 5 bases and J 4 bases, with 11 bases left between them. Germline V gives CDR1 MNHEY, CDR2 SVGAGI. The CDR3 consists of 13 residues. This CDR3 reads CASSRDTFYGYTF. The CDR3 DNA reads TGTGCCAGCAGTCGGGACACTTTCTATGGCTACACCTTC.

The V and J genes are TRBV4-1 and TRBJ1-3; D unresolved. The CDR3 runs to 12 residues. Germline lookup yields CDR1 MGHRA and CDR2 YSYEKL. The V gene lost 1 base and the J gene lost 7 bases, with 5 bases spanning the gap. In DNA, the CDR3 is TGCGCCAGCAGCCAAGCCGGGAACACCATATATTTT. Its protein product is CASSQAGNTIYF.

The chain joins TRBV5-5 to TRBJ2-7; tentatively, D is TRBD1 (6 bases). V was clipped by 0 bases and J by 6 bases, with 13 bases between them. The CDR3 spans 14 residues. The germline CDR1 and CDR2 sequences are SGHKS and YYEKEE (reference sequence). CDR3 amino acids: CASSLASGVLEQYF. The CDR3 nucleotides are TGTGCCAGCAGCTTGGCTTCAGGGGTTCTCGAGCAGTACTTC.

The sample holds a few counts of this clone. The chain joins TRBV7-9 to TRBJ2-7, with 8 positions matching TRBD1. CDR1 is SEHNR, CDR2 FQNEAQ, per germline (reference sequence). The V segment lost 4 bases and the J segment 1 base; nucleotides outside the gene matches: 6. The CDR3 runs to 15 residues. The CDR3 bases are TGTGCCAGCAGCTCCATGACAGGGGTATCCTACGAGCAGTACTTC. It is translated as CASSSMTGVSYEQYF.

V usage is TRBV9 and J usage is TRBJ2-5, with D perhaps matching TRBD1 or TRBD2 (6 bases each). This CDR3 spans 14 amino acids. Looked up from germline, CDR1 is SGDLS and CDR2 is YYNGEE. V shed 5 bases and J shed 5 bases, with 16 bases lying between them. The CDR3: CASRGLLGGETQYF. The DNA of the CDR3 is TGTGCCAGCAGGGGATTACTAGGGGGGGAGACCCAGTACTTC.

The CDR3 DNA is TGTGCCAGCAGCCCCGGGATCGAAGCTTTCTTT. Encoded protein: CASSPGIEAFF. The chain couples TRBV28 to TRBJ1-1; D remains unclear. Per the germline V gene, CDR1 is MDHEN and CDR2 is SYDVKM. This CDR3 spans 11 amino acids. V gave up 6 bases and J gave up 8 bases, with 10 bases separating them.

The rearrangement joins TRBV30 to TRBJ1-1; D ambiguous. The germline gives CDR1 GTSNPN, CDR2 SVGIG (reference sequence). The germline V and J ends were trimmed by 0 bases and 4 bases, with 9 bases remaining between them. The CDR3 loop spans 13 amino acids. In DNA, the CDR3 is TGTGCCTGGAGTGTATCCCTGGGCACTGAAGCTTTCTTT. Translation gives CAWSVSLGTEAFF.

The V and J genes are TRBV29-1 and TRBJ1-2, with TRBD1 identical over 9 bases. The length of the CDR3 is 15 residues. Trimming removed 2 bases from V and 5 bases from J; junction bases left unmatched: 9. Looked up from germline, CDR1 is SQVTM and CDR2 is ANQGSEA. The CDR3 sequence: CSVEFLGQGKYGYTF. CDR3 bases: TGCAGCGTTGAATTTTTAGGACAGGGGAAGTATGGCTACACCTTC.

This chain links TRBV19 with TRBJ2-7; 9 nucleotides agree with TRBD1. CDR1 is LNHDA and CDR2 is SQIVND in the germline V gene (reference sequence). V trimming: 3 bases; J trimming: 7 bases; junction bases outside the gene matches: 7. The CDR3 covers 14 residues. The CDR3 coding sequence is TGTGCCAGTAGTATCGAAGACAGGGGGGAAGAGCAGTACTTC. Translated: CASSIEDRGEEQYF. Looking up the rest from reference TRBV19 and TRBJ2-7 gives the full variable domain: DGGITQSPKYLFRKEGQNVTLSCEQNLNHDAMYWYRQDPGQGLRLIYYSQIVNDFQKGDIAEGYSVSREKKESFPLTVTSAQKNPTAFYLCASSIEDRGEEQYFGPGTRLTVT.

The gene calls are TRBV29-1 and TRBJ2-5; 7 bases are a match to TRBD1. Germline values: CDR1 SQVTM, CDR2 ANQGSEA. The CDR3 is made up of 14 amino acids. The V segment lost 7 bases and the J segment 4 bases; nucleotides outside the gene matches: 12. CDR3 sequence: CSDDGQGERETQYF. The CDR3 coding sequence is TGCAGCGATGATGGGCAGGGGGAGAGAGAGACCCAGTACTTC.

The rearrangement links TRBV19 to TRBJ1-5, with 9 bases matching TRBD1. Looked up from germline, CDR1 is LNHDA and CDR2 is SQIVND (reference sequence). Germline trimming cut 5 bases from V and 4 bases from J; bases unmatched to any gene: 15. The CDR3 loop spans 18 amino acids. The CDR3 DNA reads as TGTGCCAGTAGTCGAGACCCGGGACAGGGTATGAGTAATCAGCCCCAGCATTTT. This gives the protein CASSRDPGQGMSNQPQHF.